These T cell receptor beta chains were read from a single sample in a study of T-cell memory formation after mild COVID-19. TCRdb re-derived calls from the 5' RACE reads in MiXCR, one entry per CDR3 protein. The sample consists of some 100,000 distinct CDR3 sequences, approximately 10% of them appearing once. Sequenced input: PBMCs or a T cell subset sorted from them (not recorded which). The receptor source for this set is a man between 18 and 29 years old who had mild COVID-19 (a few samples of this study predate the infection). Cell type and time point are not known. The CDR3 runs from the conserved cysteine through the conserved F or W. A D gene is named only where the DNA matches it firmly. Clone sizes are given selectively: once, few, many, or a class where the clone is expanded.

V	D	J	size	DNA	CDR3
TRBV28	.	TRBJ2-3	few	TGTGCCAGCAGCTCCCGAGGAACAGGGATGGATACGCAGTATTTT	CASSSRGTGMDTQYF
TRBV4-1	.	TRBJ2-2	few	TGCGCCAGCAGCCAAGCACGGGGGGCGGGACCCGGGGAGCTGTTTTTT	CASSQARGAGPGELFF
TRBV19	.	TRBJ1-1	.	TGTGCCAGTAGTACCACGGACAACACTGAAGCTTTCTTT	CASSTTDNTEAFF
TRBV12-3/TRBV12-4	.	TRBJ2-7	.	TGTGCCAGCAGTCATAAGGGGTCCTACGAGCAGTACTTC	CASSHKGSYEQYF
TRBV7-9	.	TRBJ1-3	few	TGTGCCAGCAGCCCCATGTGGGGGGCCCACGGAAACACCATATATTTT	CASSPMWGAHGNTIYF
TRBV10-3	TRBD2	TRBJ2-3	few	TGTGCCATCAGTGCCTCTAGCGGGGGGCGAGGAGATACGCAGTATTTT	CAISASSGGRGDTQYF
TRBV3-1	TRBD2	TRBJ2-7	few	TGTGCCAGCAGCCGAAGCGGGGGGTTTTACGAGCAGTACTTC	CASSRSGGFYEQYF
TRBV6-5	.	TRBJ2-1	.	TGTGCCAGCAGTTATGGACCAGGACACAATGAGCAGTTCTTC	CASSYGPGHNEQFF
TRBV6-5	TRBD1	TRBJ2-3	many	TGTGCCAGCAGCCCGGGACAGGGCGGGCCAGATACGCAGTATTTT	CASSPGQGGPDTQYF
TRBV29-1	TRBD1	TRBJ2-1	.	TGCAGCGTAGCAAGGCGGACAGGGGGATCGAATGAGCAGTTCTTC	CSVARRTGGSNEQFF
TRBV7-7	.	TRBJ1-1	.	TGTGCTAGCAGCTTATCACCGGGGCAAGAAGCTTTCTTT	CASSLSPGQEAFF
TRBV4-1	.	TRBJ1-2	few	TGCGCCAGCAGCCAGTTAGGGATCTATGGCTACACCTTC	CASSQLGIYGYTF
TRBV9	.	TRBJ2-1	few	TGTGCCAGCAGCGTAGAGAGCTACAATGAGCAGTTCTTC	CASSVESYNEQFF
TRBV6-5	TRBD1	TRBJ1-3	many	TGTGCCAGCAGCACTCCGGGACAGAGCTCTGGAAACACCATATATTTT	CASSTPGQSSGNTIYF
TRBV7-2	.	TRBJ1-2	many	TGTGCCAGCAGCTTAGTGGCATCCAACTATGGCTACACCTTC	CASSLVASNYGYTF
TRBV12-3/TRBV12-4	.	TRBJ2-5	.	TGTGCCAGCACCTACGAAGGGGCCCGGGAGACCCAGTACTTC	CASTYEGARETQYF
TRBV7-6	.	TRBJ1-5	few	TGTGCCAGCAGCCTGGGAGGGCAGGGTCAGCCCCAGCATTTT	CASSLGGQGQPQHF
TRBV5-1	TRBD2	TRBJ2-1	many	TGCGCCAGCAGCATGGAGCGGACTAGCGCCGATGAGCAGTTCTTC	CASSMERTSADEQFF
TRBV7-6	.	TRBJ2-1	few	TGTGCCAGCAGGACCGGGAGATCCGATGAGCAGTTCTTC	CASRTGRSDEQFF
TRBV27	TRBD1	TRBJ2-3	few	TGTGCCAGCAGCCCCGGGACAGGGGCGACAGATACGCAGTATTTT	CASSPGTGATDTQYF
TRBV29-1	.	TRBJ2-7	.	TGCAGCGTGGGAGACAGCGGTTACGAGCAGTACTTC	CSVGDSGYEQYF
TRBV19	.	TRBJ2-1	few	TGTGCCAGTATGGGGGGGCTTAATGAGCAGTTCTTC	CASMGGLNEQFF
TRBV7-8	.	TRBJ1-5	.	TGTGCCAGCAATCGGGGACAAAGCAATCAGCCCCAGCATTTT	CASNRGQSNQPQHF
TRBV28	.	TRBJ1-2	.	TGTGCCAGCAGTCCTCAGAGATCCCGGCCCTATGGCTACACCTTC	CASSPQRSRPYGYTF
TRBV12-3/TRBV12-4	TRBD2	TRBJ2-1	few	TGTGCCAGCATCCTCGGGGGGGGCAATGAGCAGTTCTTC	CASILGGGNEQFF
TRBV29-1	TRBD1	TRBJ1-2	.	TGCAGCGTTATCCGGACAGGGGACTCTCATGGCTACACCTTC	CSVIRTGDSHGYTF
TRBV12-3/TRBV12-4	TRBD2	TRBJ2-3	.	TGTGCCAGCAGTTGGACTAGTCAAGATACGCAGTATTTT	CASSWTSQDTQYF
TRBV27	.	TRBJ2-1	.	TGTGCCAGCAGTTCTCCGTGGAATGAGCAGTTCTTC	CASSSPWNEQFF